Below, one TCR beta chain is given with its context. The data were taken from a study of CD8 T cells in Susac syndrome. Overall study: Patients with Susac syndrome were therapy-naive, on corticosteroids, or on intravenous immunoglobulin alone at blood draw.

About 0.45 to 1 ug RNA was reverse transcribed with random hexamers. Amplification of TCR beta CDR3 spanned 54 Vbeta and 13 Jbeta via immunoSEQ multiplex PCR. MiXCR, run by TCRdb on the immunoSEQ multiplex PCR reads, gives a single entry per CDR3 protein. Of roughly 52,000 distinct CDR3 sequences in the sample, 95% were seen once. V was clipped by 3 bases and J by 0 bases; unmatched bases: 3. CDR1 and CDR2 from the germline V gene are SGDLS and YYNGEE. CDR3 length: 17 residues. Sequences were obtained from CD8+ T cells from PBMCs. The rearrangement links TRBV9 to TRBJ2-6, with 10 bases aligning to TRBD1. This TCR was recovered from a human donor with Susac syndrome. The CDR3 coding sequence is TGTGCCAGCAGCGAGGACAGGGGGTCCTCTGGGGCCAACGTCCTGACTTTC. Its translation: CASSEDRGSSGANVLTF.